The rows below give T cell receptor beta chains drawn from one sample of a study of blood T cell repertoires in COVID-19. Method: immunoSEQ multiplex PCR; TCRdb's copy keeps in-frame clones and lacks some. The data hold roughly 140,000 clones, with 80% observed a single time. Input material: peripheral blood. The source is a man aged 55 to 70 with acute or convalescent COVID-19. Both conserved end residues are part of each CDR3. A D gene is named only where the DNA matches it firmly. For some rows the clone size is stated as once, few or many, or as a class when expanded; others skip it.

D gene,V gene,clone size,J gene,CDR3 protein,CDR3 DNA
TRBD1,TRBV2,-,TRBJ2-2,CASKTGGTGELFF,TGTGCCAGCAAGACAGGGGGAACCGGGGAGCTGTTTTTT
TRBD1,TRBV7-6,-,TRBJ1-6,CASSLTGGSYNSPLHF,TGTGCCAGCAGTTTGACAGGGGGCTCCTATAATTCACCCCTCCACTTT
-,TRBV7-3,-,TRBJ2-2,CASSLFRNTGELFF,TGTGCCAGCAGCTTATTCAGAAACACCGGGGAGCTGTTTTTT
TRBD2,TRBV19,-,TRBJ2-1,CASKRETSGTYNEQFF,TGTGCCAGTAAACGCGAGACTAGCGGGACCTACAATGAGCAGTTCTTC
-,TRBV3-1/TRBV3-2,-,TRBJ1-6,CASSLGQNNSPLHF,TGTGCCAGCAGCCTCGGACAGAATAATTCACCCCTCCACTTT
-,TRBV6-1,-,TRBJ1-1,CASSETAVTEAFF,TGTGCCAGCAGTGAGACAGCCGTCACTGAAGCTTTCTTT
-,TRBV7-2,few,TRBJ1-2,CASSFDGSYGYTF,TGTGCCAGCAGCTTTGACGGGAGCTATGGCTACACCTTC
TRBD1,TRBV27,-,TRBJ2-4,CASSFTGQGGAKNIQYF,TGTGCCAGCAGTTTTACGGGACAGGGGGGAGCCAAAAACATTCAGTACTTC
TRBD1,TRBV19,-,TRBJ1-1,CASSIVGGFTEAFF,TGTGCCAGTAGTATTGTAGGGGGCTTCACTGAAGCTTTCTTT
TRBD2,TRBV6-5,-,TRBJ2-5,CASSPDGRASETQYF,TGTGCCAGCTCCCCTGACGGGAGGGCCAGTGAGACCCAGTACTTC
-,TRBV18,-,TRBJ2-7,CASSPPISLKSEQYF,TGTGCCAGCTCACCACCGATTAGCTTAAAATCCGAGCAGTACTTC
TRBD1,TRBV7-2,-,TRBJ2-3,CASSSARGLSTDTQYF,TGTGCCAGCAGCTCCGCTAGGGGGCTGAGCACAGATACGCAGTATTTT
-,TRBV30,-,TRBJ1-4,CASTAGTQDEKLFF,TGTGCCTCGACTGCCGGGACACAGGATGAAAAACTGTTTTTT
TRBD1,TRBV29-1,-,TRBJ2-2,CSVGGQAVNTGELFF,TGCAGCGTTGGAGGACAGGCCGTTAACACCGGGGAGCTGTTTTTT
TRBD1,TRBV18,-,TRBJ1-3,CASSPDRAGNTIYF,TGTGCCAGCTCACCGGACAGGGCTGGAAACACCATATATTTT
-,TRBV7-2,-,TRBJ2-2,CASSLSGNTGELFF,TGTGCCAGCAGCTTATCCGGGAACACCGGGGAGCTGTTTTTT
-,TRBV25-1,-,TRBJ2-1,CASSETGVPYNEQFF,TGTGCCAGCAGTGAAACGGGGGTCCCCTACAATGAGCAGTTCTTC
TRBD2,TRBV7-2,-,TRBJ2-3,CASSLRLAGGNTQYF,TGTGCCAGCAGCTTACGGCTAGCGGGGGGGAATACGCAGTATTTT
-,TRBV6-2/TRBV6-3,-,TRBJ2-2,CASSFPGGELFF,TGTGCCAGCAGTTTCCCAGGTGGGGAGCTGTTTTTT
-,TRBV6-5,-,TRBJ1-2,CASRRQALSYGYTF,TGTGCCAGCAGGAGACAGGCACTCAGCTATGGCTACACCTTC
TRBD2,TRBV6-5,-,TRBJ2-1,CASSPGLAVHNEQFF,TGTGCCAGCAGTCCGGGACTAGCGGTTCACAATGAGCAGTTCTTC
TRBD2,TRBV27,-,TRBJ2-7,CASSLSGLAGGEQYF,TGTGCCAGCAGTTTATCTGGACTAGCGGGAGGAGAGCAGTACTTC
-,TRBV29-1,-,TRBJ1-4,CSVSLLNEKLFF,TGCAGCGTGTCCCTCCTTAATGAAAAACTGTTTTTT
-,TRBV6-6,-,TRBJ2-1,CASSRTEGEQFF,TGTGCCAGCAGTCGGACTGAAGGCGAGCAGTTCTTC
-,TRBV4-1,few,TRBJ1-5,CASSHDRYSNQPQHF,TGCGCCAGCAGCCACGACAGATATAGCAATCAGCCCCAGCATTTT
-,TRBV7-9,few,TRBJ1-2,CASSLGRGANYGYTF,TGTGCCAGCAGCTTAGGCAGGGGAGCTAACTATGGCTACACCTTC
TRBD2,TRBV6-5,-,TRBJ2-7,CASTPIAGVPHEQYF,TGTGCCAGCACCCCTATAGCGGGAGTACCCCACGAGCAGTACTTC
-,TRBV6-2/TRBV6-3,-,TRBJ2-7,CASSYSPDSTYEQYF,TGTGCCAGCAGTTACAGTCCGGACAGCACCTACGAGCAGTACTTC
TRBD1,TRBV19,few,TRBJ1-2,CASRGTGSNYGYTF,TGTGCCAGTAGGGGGACAGGCAGTAACTATGGCTACACCTTC
TRBD2,TRBV24-1,-,TRBJ2-2,CASWTSGGANTGELFF,TGTGCCAGCTGGACTAGCGGGGGGGCAAACACCGGGGAGCTGTTTTTT
-,TRBV20-1,-,TRBJ1-5,CSASSDSNQPQHF,TGCAGTGCTAGTTCTGACAGTAATCAGCCCCAGCATTTT
TRBD1,TRBV19,once,TRBJ2-7,CASSRGQGSYEQYF,TGTGCCAGTAGTAGGGGACAGGGTTCCTACGAGCAGTACTTC
TRBD2,TRBV5-1,-,TRBJ2-1,CASRAGVEGNEQFF,TGCGCCAGCAGGGCGGGGGTAGAAGGCAATGAGCAGTTCTTC
-,TRBV21-1,-,TRBJ1-3,CASSKRCGFSGNTIYF,TGTGCCAGCAGCAAAAGGTGCGGGTTCTCTGGAAACACCATATATTTT
TRBD1,TRBV25-1,-,TRBJ2-4,CASSETGAKNIQYF,TGTGCCAGCAGTGAAACAGGGGCTAAAAACATTCAGTACTTC
TRBD2,TRBV5-1,-,TRBJ2-2,CASRDLAGGPTGELFF,TGCGCCAGCAGAGACCTAGCGGGGGGGCCGACCGGGGAGCTGTTTTTT
TRBD1,TRBV6-5,-,TRBJ2-7,CASRGQGTSYEQYF,TGTGCCAGCAGAGGACAGGGGACTTCCTACGAGCAGTACTTC
-,TRBV6-6,-,TRBJ2-1,CASLGGNYNEQFF,TGTGCCAGCCTAGGCGGGAACTACAATGAGCAGTTCTTC